A single sample is the source of the 11 T cell receptor beta chains below, sequenced in a study of T cells expressing NK-cell markers. Following a re-call of the 5' RACE reads, TCRdb has one entry per CDR3 protein and lacks DNA. Its table records about 380,000 distinct CDR3 sequences. The source material was blood T cells: a sorted CD56 or NKG2C T cell subset, CD4+ or CD8+ T cells, or bulk PBMC T cells (not recorded which). These receptors came from a man aged 18-75 years in good health.

The chain is built from TRBV20-1 and TRBJ1-5; TCRdb's D call, TRBD1, is unchecked because there is no DNA. CDR3 size: 14 residues. The germline gives CDR1 DFQATT, CDR2 SNEGSKA (reference sequence). The chain's CDR3 is CSASGHGGNQPQHF.

The chain carries TRBV7-9 and TRBJ2-3; TCRdb's D gene call, TRBD2, goes unchecked for lack of DNA. This CDR3 has 15 amino acids. Germline V gives CDR1 SEHNR, CDR2 FQNEAQ (reference sequence). CDR3: CASRIGTSGVDTQYF.

The chain combines TRBV5-5 with TRBJ2-3; the TRBD2 assignment by TCRdb is unverifiable without DNA. The CDR3 runs to 14 residues. Germline CDR1 reads SGHKS; CDR2 reads YYEKEE (reference sequence). The chain's CDR3 is CASSFQRSTDTQYF.

This CDR3 is CASSLASRGRNTGELFF. The V and J genes are TRBV5-1 and TRBJ2-2; TCRdb's D call of TRBD2 is untestable without DNA. The CDR3 totals 17 residues. Germline lookup yields CDR1 SGHRS and CDR2 YFSETQ.

V gene TRBV12-3 or TRBV12-4 combines with J gene TRBJ2-5; TCRdb proposes TRBD1, but this gene call is untestable without DNA. The CDR3 length is 13 residues. CDR3 residues: CASATGRRETQYF.

The J gene is TRBJ1-4, the V gene TRBV20-1. CDR3 length: 15 residues. The germline V gene encodes CDR1 DFQATT and CDR2 SNEGSKA (reference sequence). This CDR3 is CSARRAGRTNEKLFF.

The chain carries TRBV20-1 and TRBJ1-6. From germline, CDR1 is DFQATT and CDR2 SNEGSKA (reference sequence). There are 17 residues in the CDR3. This chain's CDR3 is CSANRVKFGSYNSPLHF.

The chain recombines TRBV7-2 with TRBJ2-7; the D gene TCRdb calls, TRBD2, cannot be checked with no DNA. The germline V gene has CDR1 SGHTA and CDR2 FQGNSA. The CDR3 has 14 residues. CDR3: CASSIGTSGYEQYF.

The chain has TRBV7-2 and TRBJ2-5; TCRdb's assignment of TRBD2 cannot be checked, as there is no DNA. The CDR3 consists of 16 residues. Germline CDR1 is SGHTA and CDR2 is FQGNSA. CDR3: CASSSGRGGGKETQYF.

The V and J genes are TRBV9 and TRBJ1-6. This CDR3 has 15 amino acids. Germline V gene data show CDR1 as SGDLS and CDR2 as YYNGEE. CDR3: CASSPVGRVNSPLHF. Full variable domain (missing parts from reference TRBV9 and TRBJ1-6): DSGVTQTPKHLITATGQRVTLRCSPRSGDLSVYWYQQSLDQGLQFLIQYYNGEERAKGNILERFSAQQFPDLHSELNLSSLELGDSALYFCASSPVGRVNSPLHFGNGTRLTVT.

This chain joins TRBV11-2 and TRBJ2-1. Germline assignment: CDR1 SGHAT and CDR2 FQNNGV. CDR3 length equals 13 residues. The CDR3 region is CASSAAVRNEQFF.